Presented here are 30 T cell receptor beta chains from one specimen sequenced in a study of OX40 agonist ivuxolimab in advanced cancers. Measured with immunoSEQ multiplex PCR; TCRdb has only the in-frame clones, and not every one. The top ten hold less than 0.4% of the sample, which has over 95,000 clones, 91% seen once. The sequences come from CD4+ or CD8+ T cells sorted from blood, collected in a trial of the OX40 agonist ivuxolimab. These receptors came from an adult with an advanced solid tumor such as melanoma, head and neck, liver or kidney cancer.

This clone was detected a few times. The J gene is TRBJ2-3, the V gene TRBV6-6; 10 bases line up with TRBD2. V lost 4 bases and J lost 4; bases outside the gene matches: 8. CDR3 length equals 16 residues. Germline V gene data show CDR1 as MNHNY and CDR2 as SVGAGI (reference sequence). The DNA of the CDR3 is TGTGCCAGCAGTTCCCTAGCGGGAGTCCGGCCAGATACGCAGTATTTT. This encodes CASSSLAGVRPDTQYF.

The chain uses TRBV18 and TRBJ2-1, with TRBD2 matching over 11 bases. The V and J ends lost 0 bases and 9 bases, in that order; junction bases with no gene match: 7. The CDR3 runs 16 residues. Germline values: CDR1 KGHSH, CDR2 LQKENI. The CDR3 DNA is TGTGCCAGCTCACCACCGGGTAGCGGGGGGGCTGGTGAGCAGTTCTTC. It specifies CASSPPGSGGAGEQFF.

This clone was counted once. Written as DNA, the CDR3 is TGTGCCAGCAGTAGAGTCCCAGGGGGCCAAGAGACCCAGTACTTC. This sequence encodes CASSRVPGGQETQYF. The chain couples TRBV5-5 to TRBJ2-5; 7 bases match TRBD1. The CDR3 covers 15 residues. The ends lost 5 bases at V and 1 base at J; junction bases unmatched: 8. Germline CDR1 reads SGHKS; CDR2 reads YYEKEE (reference sequence).

This chain links TRBV11-2 with TRBJ1-4; D might be TRBD1 (5 bases). V gave up 6 bases and J gave up 8 bases, with 10 bases separating them. CDR1 is SGHAT and CDR2 is FQNNGV in the germline V gene. This CDR3 comprises 12 residues. The DNA of the CDR3 is TGTGCCAGCAGAAAGACAGACGAAAAACTGTTTTTT. Protein: CASRKTDEKLFF.

The gene calls are TRBV7-2 and TRBJ2-5; 7 bases line up with TRBD2. The CDR3 spans 14 residues. CDR1 and CDR2 (germline): SGHTA, FQGNSA. J was trimmed by 0 bases and V by 2 bases; bases with no gene match: 0. The CDR3 DNA reads as TGTGCCAGCAGCTTAAGCGGGAACCAAGAGACCCAGTACTTC. Protein sequence: CASSLSGNQETQYF.

This clone appeared a few times. The chain links TRBV7-2 to TRBJ2-1, with TRBD2 matching 8 bases. V shed 2 bases, J shed 4 bases, and the junction held 10 bases outside the gene matches. The CDR3 runs to 17 residues. Germline lookup yields CDR1 SGHTA and CDR2 FQGNSA. CDR3 sequence (DNA): TGTGCCAGCAGCTTAACCCAAATCACGGGAGGGTACAATGAGCAGTTCTTC. Its translation: CASSLTQITGGYNEQFF.

The rearrangement uses TRBV28 and TRBJ1-5; TRBD1 matches at 9 bases. V was clipped by 8 bases and J by 1 base; unmatched bases: 6. The CDR3 extends over 15 amino acids. In germline, CDR1 is MDHEN, CDR2 SYDVKM. The CDR3 sequence is CASGTTGGSNQPQHF. The CDR3 DNA is TGTGCCAGCGGCACTACAGGGGGCAGCAATCAGCCCCAGCATTTT. The entire variable domain, with the rest obtained from reference TRBV28 and TRBJ1-5, is as follows: DVKVTQSSRYLVKRTGEKVFLECVQDMDHENMFWYRQDPGLGLRLIYFSYDVKMKEKGDIPEGYSVSREKKERFSLILESASTNQTSMYLCASGTTGGSNQPQHFGDGTRLSIL.

The chain combines TRBV28 with TRBJ1-2, with TRBD1 matching over 7 bases. The junction had 11 bases not matched to a gene; V was cut back by 8 bases and J by 8 bases. The CDR3 contains 13 residues. Germline assignment: CDR1 MDHEN and CDR2 SYDVKM. CDR3 nucleotide sequence: TGTGCCAGCCTGGCGACAGGGTCGAGCGGCTACACCTTC. Amino acids: CASLATGSSGYTF.

In its sample, this clone was seen once. This chain joins TRBV6-6 and TRBJ2-7; D ambiguous. Germline loops: CDR1 MNHNY, CDR2 SVGAGI (reference sequence). This CDR3 comprises 11 residues. The ends were cut back, 0 bases at V and 6 bases at J, with 3 bases in the middle. Here the CDR3 reads CASSYSIEQYF. CDR3 DNA: TGTGCCAGCAGTTACTCGATCGAGCAGTACTTC.

The chain combines TRBV7-2 with TRBJ1-1, with 7 positions matching TRBD1. With 1 base clipped from V and 4 bases from J, the junction kept 6 bases outside the gene matches. The CDR3 length is 15 residues. Germline V gene lookup returns CDR1 SGHTA and CDR2 FQGNSA. The CDR3 DNA follows: TGTGCCAGCAGCTTAGTCCCTAACAGGGGCACTGAAGCTTTCTTT. This sequence encodes CASSLVPNRGTEAFF.

The genes are TRBV28 and TRBJ1-6; D remains ambiguous. Per germline, CDR1 MDHEN and CDR2 SYDVKM. Trimming stripped 6 bases from V and 15 bases from J, with 15 bases between. This CDR3 is 12 amino acids long. Here the CDR3 DNA reads TGTGCCAGCAGAGGGCCCCCTAAGGACCTCCACTTT. Translating gives CASRGPPKDLHF.

J is TRBJ1-6 and V is TRBV27; maybe TRBD1 (6 bases). This CDR3 has 14 residues. Germline-derived CDR1 and CDR2 are MNHEY and SMNVEV (reference sequence). Trimming removed 6 bases from V and 11 bases from J, with 17 bases in between. The CDR3 DNA reads as TGTGCCAGCAGCCTCAGGGGACCGGGGGCACCCCTCCACTTT. Translation gives CASSLRGPGAPLHF.

The chain is built from TRBV15 and TRBJ2-2, with a weak D call TRBD1 (5 bases). V lost 0 bases and J 0 bases, leaving 14 bases between the germline ends. The CDR3 totals 18 residues. CDR1 is LNHNV, CDR2 YYDKDF, per germline (reference sequence). DNA for the CDR3: TGTGCCACCAGCAGAGAAATCAGGGTTCCTCCGAACACCGGGGAGCTGTTTTTT. It specifies CATSREIRVPPNTGELFF.

On this clone: The sample carries other DNA sequences with the same CDR3. CDR3 protein: CASSLRGRTDTQYF. CDR3 bases: TGTGCCAGCAGCTTGCGCGGGCGGACAGATACGCAGTATTTT. The V gene is TRBV7-3, the J gene TRBJ2-3; possible D gene TRBD2, 5 bases. This CDR3 contains 14 residues. Trimming cost V 3 bases and J 3 bases, with 10 bases left between them. Germline V gene lookup returns CDR1 SGHTA and CDR2 FQGTGA. Full variable domain (outside the CDR3, taken from reference TRBV7-3 and TRBJ2-3): GAGVSQTPSNKVTEKGKYVELRCDPISGHTALYWYRQSLGQGPEFLIYFQGTGAADDSGLPNDRFFAVRPEGSVSTLKIQRTERGDSAVYLCASSLRGRTDTQYFGPGTRLTVL.

CDR3 coding DNA: TGTGCCAGCAGTTCCCCGGTAGGGACAGGAAGCCAAGAGACCCAGTACTTC. This codes for CASSSPVGTGSQETQYF. The genes are TRBV28 and TRBJ2-5; TRBD1 agrees at 8 bases. CDR3 length: 17 amino acids. With V trimmed by 4 bases and J by 1 base, 11 bases remained unmatched. Germline CDR1 reads MDHEN; CDR2 reads SYDVKM.

The gene calls are TRBV4-1 and TRBJ1-2; 10 positions agree with TRBD1. CDR1 is MGHRA, CDR2 YSYEKL, per germline. Trimming cost V 0 bases and J 7 bases; bases outside gene matches: 8. This CDR3 has 16 residues. The CDR3 coding sequence is TGCGCCAGCAGCCAAGATCGGGGACAGGGGATAAGTGGCTACACCTTC. Encoded protein: CASSQDRGQGISGYTF.

The gene calls are TRBV7-8 and TRBJ2-1, with D hard to call. CDR1 is SGHVS and CDR2 is FQNEAQ in the germline V gene. This CDR3 contains 14 residues. The V end was cut by 1 base, the J end by 6 bases, with 10 bases between. CDR3 in amino acids: CASSLVVGPNEQFF. CDR3 DNA sequence: TGTGCCAGCAGCTTAGTCGTCGGGCCCAATGAGCAGTTCTTC.

This CDR3 is CASSLGGERVYTQYF. Written as DNA, the CDR3 is TGTGCCAGCAGCTTAGGCGGTGAGCGGGTATATACGCAGTATTTT. This chain connects TRBV7-2 to TRBJ2-3; perhaps TRBD2 as D (6 bases). Trimming shortened V by 1 base and J by 7 bases, and 15 bases separated the two germline ends. CDR1 is SGHTA, CDR2 FQGNSA, per germline. The CDR3 loop spans 15 amino acids.

In its sample, this clone was seen once. The chain couples TRBV4-3 to TRBJ2-7; D is ambiguous. Trimming shortened V by 0 bases and J by 2 bases, and 14 bases separated the two germline ends. Germline V gene data show CDR1 as LGHNA and CDR2 as YSLEER. The CDR3 extends over 16 amino acids. The CDR3 nucleotides are TGCGCCAGCAGCCAAGATCTAAACTCCCTACCCTACGAGCAGTACTTC. It codes for CASSQDLNSLPYEQYF.

V usage is TRBV6-5 and J usage is TRBJ2-2; 7 bases are a match to TRBD1. Germline CDR1 is MNHEY and CDR2 is SVGAGI. This CDR3 comprises 15 residues. Trimming took 6 bases from V and 0 from J; bases not matched to a gene: 4. Written as DNA, the CDR3 is TGTGCCAGCAGAACCGGGACAGCGAACACCGGGGAGCTGTTTTTT. The encoded protein is CASRTGTANTGELFF.

The CDR3 spells CASRQGHNSPLHF. DNA of the CDR3: TGTGCCAGCAGGCAGGGACATAATTCACCCCTCCACTTT. The V and J genes are TRBV28 and TRBJ1-6; maybe TRBD1 (5 bases). The CDR3 totals 13 residues. Germline V gene lookup returns CDR1 MDHEN and CDR2 SYDVKM. V was trimmed by 6 bases and J by 5 bases, leaving 8 bases between them.

V gene TRBV2 combines with J gene TRBJ2-3; the D gene is possibly TRBD2 (6 bases). V was trimmed by 5 bases and J by 4 bases, leaving 10 bases between them. This CDR3 spans 13 amino acids. Germline loops: CDR1 SNHLY, CDR2 FYNNEI. In nucleotides, the CDR3 is TGTGCCAGCAGTTGGAGGGCAGCAGATACGCAGTATTTT. Protein product: CASSWRAADTQYF.

This clone was recorded once. V gene TRBV7-8 combines with J gene TRBJ2-1; maybe TRBD1 (6 bases). Germline CDR1 is SGHVS and CDR2 is FQNEAQ. With 7 bases removed from V and 0 bases from J, the gap between germline ends came to 16 bases. This CDR3 spans 16 amino acids. This chain's CDR3 is CASTVQGTGSYNEQFF. In DNA form, the CDR3 reads TGTGCCAGCACGGTACAGGGTACTGGCTCCTACAATGAGCAGTTCTTC.

The rearrangement links TRBV7-9 to TRBJ2-7; 8 bases are a match to TRBD1. Germline assignment: CDR1 SEHNR and CDR2 FQNEAQ (reference sequence). This CDR3 has 15 amino acids. The V and J ends lost 1 base and 2 bases, in that order; junction bases with no gene match: 4. The CDR3: CASSLGQGYAYEQYF. In DNA form, the CDR3 reads TGTGCCAGCAGCTTAGGACAGGGGTATGCCTACGAGCAGTACTTC.

The chain joins TRBV18 to TRBJ2-7; 7 bases agree with TRBD2. V dropped 3 bases and J dropped 0; count of bases not matched to a gene: 8. This CDR3 has 16 residues. Germline loops: CDR1 KGHSH, CDR2 LQKENI. CDR3 bases: TGTGCCAGCTCACCCCGACTAGCCTTAAGCTCCTACGAGCAGTACTTC. Translated: CASSPRLALSSYEQYF.

The genes are TRBV28 and TRBJ1-5, with 9 bases identical to TRBD1. V lost 7 bases to trimming and J lost 2 bases; unmatched junction nucleotides: 3. The CDR3 sequence is 14 residues long. Looked up from germline, CDR1 is MDHEN and CDR2 is SYDVKM. CDR3 residues: CASIRTGGNQPQHF. In DNA, the CDR3 is TGTGCCAGCATCCGGACAGGGGGCAATCAGCCCCAGCATTTT.

The chain employs TRBV12-5 and TRBJ1-2; D gene uncertain. This CDR3 comprises 14 residues. The V gene lost 5 bases and the J gene lost 0 bases, with 10 bases spanning the gap. CDR1 and CDR2 from the germline V gene are LGHNT and FRNRAP. In DNA, the CDR3 is TGTGCTAGTGGTGCGGACGGTCCTAACTATGGCTACACCTTC. This codes for CASGADGPNYGYTF.

CDR3 sequence (DNA): TGTGCCAGCAGCACTAGACTAGCGGTGAACACCGGGGAGCTGTTTTTT. This codes for CASSTRLAVNTGELFF. V usage is TRBV7-8 and J usage is TRBJ2-2; 9 nucleotides align to TRBD2. V was clipped by 5 bases and J by 1 base; unmatched bases: 5. The CDR3 sequence is 16 residues long. Looked up from germline, CDR1 is SGHVS and CDR2 is FQNEAQ.

V is TRBV10-1 and J is TRBJ2-7; D is perhaps TRBD1 (5 bases). Germline V CDR1 and CDR2: WNHNN, SYGVQD (reference sequence). Trimming removed 0 bases from V and 2 bases from J, with 20 bases in between. The CDR3 extends over 18 amino acids. CDR3 nucleotide sequence: TGCGCCAGCAGTGAGTCTAGGGTTTTAAGGACATTCACCTACGAGCAGTACTTC. This sequence encodes CASSESRVLRTFTYEQYF.

The chain couples TRBV2 to TRBJ2-7; D uncertain. The CDR3 has 12 amino acids. CDR1 and CDR2 (germline): SNHLY, FYNNEI. Trimming took 4 bases from V and 3 from J, leaving 7 bases between them. The CDR3 sequence is CASSVQGYEQYF. The CDR3 coding sequence is TGTGCCAGCAGTGTACAAGGCTACGAGCAGTACTTC.